This T cell receptor (beta chain) was sequenced for a study of Graves' ophthalmopathy and Graves' hyperthyroidism. Using RNA transcripts, the TCR beta CDR3 regions were amplified. The workflow started with a first-round RT-PCR run with HTBI primers and then moved on to a second-round multiplex PCR. TCRdb processed the multiplex PCR reads anew with MiXCR; each CDR3 protein has one entry. The table shows 200,000 to 250,000 distinct CDR3 sequences, with approximately 21% occurring only once. This clonotype was observed many times. Since a much larger clone is just one base distant, this may be a read error. Germline assignment: CDR1 MNHEY and CDR2 SVGAGI. The V gene lost 2 bases and the J gene lost 5 bases, with 13 bases spanning the gap. The CDR3 length is 14 residues.

The rearrangement uses TRBV6-5 and TRBJ2-7; the D gene could be TRBD1 or TRBD2 (6 bases each). Sequencing used peripheral blood. This clonotype was obtained from a woman aged 45-60 years with Graves' ophthalmopathy. The CDR3 loop is CASSYRGARNEQYF. CDR3 nucleotide sequence: TGTGCCAGCAGTTACAGGGGGGCCAGGAACGAGCAGTACTTC.